This is a list of T cell receptor beta chains from one sample in a study of Graves' ophthalmopathy and Graves' hyperthyroidism. TCRdb fed the multiplex PCR reads into MiXCR, producing one record per CDR3 protein. The repertoire consists of about 370,000 distinct CDR3 sequences, with approximately 16% occurring once and the leading ten covering about 1.4%. The sample was peripheral blood. These receptors originate from a woman between 18 and 29 years old with Graves' ophthalmopathy. CDR3s include the opening cysteine and the closing phenylalanine or tryptophan. Each record gives: clone size, D gene, CDR3 length, J gene, V gene, CDR3 DNA, CDR3 protein. D genes are given only for firm matches. Size values are once, few and many counts, or a class for expanded clones, and some rows have none.

many | - | 13 | TRBJ2-2 | TRBV7-3 | TGTGCCAGCAGCTCGCCAAACATCGGGGAGCTGTTTTTT | CASSSPNIGELFF
- | TRBD2 | 14 | TRBJ2-7 | TRBV6-1 | TGTGCCAGCAGGGGCCTAGCGGGAGGGAACGAGCAGTACTTC | CASRGLAGGNEQYF
many | - | 14 | TRBJ1-1 | TRBV6-1 | TGTGCCAGCACCCTACAGGGTACGGGCACTGAAGCTTTCTTT | CASTLQGTGTEAFF
many | - | 15 | TRBJ2-2 | TRBV7-2 | TGTGCCAGCAGCTTTTCCAGCAGAAACACCGGGGAGCTGTTTTTT | CASSFSSRNTGELFF
many | TRBD2 | 15 | TRBJ2-5 | TRBV27 | TGTGCCACCGGGGTCTCAACCCGGGGGGGGGAGACCCAGTACTTC | CATGVSTRGGETQYF
- | - | 15 | TRBJ2-7 | TRBV24-1 | TGTGCCACCAGTGTCCTTAAGGGGCACTCCTACGAGCAGTACTTC | CATSVLKGHSYEQYF
many | - | 12 | TRBJ1-5 | TRBV19 | TGTGCCACGAGAAAGGGCAATCAGCCCCAGCATTTT | CATRKGNQPQHF
many | TRBD1 | 16 | TRBJ1-2 | TRBV7-8 | TGTGCCAGCAGCCAAACAGGGGGCTTGGCTTTTGACGGCTACACCTTC | CASSQTGGLAFDGYTF
many | TRBD1 | 12 | TRBJ1-1 | TRBV7-9 | TGTGCCAGCAGCGCAGCCGGGACAGCAGTTGGATTT | CASSAAGTAVGF
- | TRBD2 | 16 | TRBJ2-5 | TRBV12-3/TRBV12-4 | TGTGCCAGCAGTTTCCCTAGCGGGAGGTCGGGGGAGACCCAGTACTTC | CASSFPSGRSGETQYF
many | TRBD2 | 15 | TRBJ2-7 | TRBV6-5 | TGTGCCAGCAGTTACTCGGGCGGGAGTTCATCCGAGCAGTACTTC | CASSYSGGSSSEQYF
- | - | 15 | TRBJ1-2 | TRBV6-5 | TGTGCCAGCAGTTACTCTTCGCAGGGAACGCGGGGCTACACCTTC | CASSYSSQGTRGYTF
many | TRBD2 | 17 | TRBJ2-7 | TRBV5-1 | TGCGCCAGCAGGCAGAGATTAGCGGGAGGCCCTTCCTACGAGCAGTACTTC | CASRQRLAGGPSYEQYF
many | - | 12 | TRBJ1-4 | TRBV25-1 | TGTGCCAGCAGTGACGATGCAGTAAAACTGTTTTTT | CASSDDAVKLFF
many | - | 15 | TRBJ2-7 | TRBV2 | TGTGCCAGCAGGGAACCGGGACAAAAGCCGGTGGAGCAGTACTTC | CASREPGQKPVEQYF